This TCR beta chain was obtained from a study of CD8 T cells in ankylosing spondylitis. Germline V gene sequence: CDR1 SGHRS, CDR2 YFSETQ. The CDR3 is 14 amino acids. Trimming removed 1 base at V and 1 base at J, with 7 bases between. This clonotype was seen repeatedly, ten times or more. TCRdb independently ran MiXCR on the 5' RACE reads; one entry per CDR3 protein. In the table there are under 300,000 distinct CDR3 sequences, about 11% of which are singletons. The sample taken for sequencing was blood, either unsorted or a sorted T cell fraction (not recorded which). The sequence derives from a male donor with ankylosing spondylitis or in good health (not recorded which). The chain is built from TRBV5-1 and TRBJ2-3; D is perhaps TRBD1 (5 bases). The DNA for the CDR3 is TGCGCCAGCAGCTTGACAGGTCGCACAGATACGCAGTATTTT. Amino acids: CASSLTGRTDTQYF.